Listed below are T cell receptor beta chains from one sample, sequenced in a study of spatial heterogeneity in lung cancer. TCRdb recomputed calls from the 5' RACE reads with MiXCR, one row per CDR3 protein. Of approximately 44,000 distinct CDR3 sequences listed, 10% to 15% are singletons. The input for sequencing was PBMCs, taken at surgery. These receptors came from a female donor with early-stage non-small cell lung cancer. The CDR3 runs from the conserved cysteine through the conserved F or W. Each record gives: clone size, D gene, V gene, J gene, CDR3 protein, CDR3 DNA. D genes are given only for firm matches. The size entry is marked missing in some rows and otherwise reads once, few, many or a size class.

abundance: many
d_gene: NA
v_gene: TRBV12-3/TRBV12-4
j_gene: TRBJ2-2
CDR3aa: CASSLVSFADGELFF
CDR3nt: TGTGCCAGCAGTTTAGTTTCCTTCGCCGACGGGGAGCTGTTTTTT

abundance: NA
d_gene: NA
v_gene: TRBV5-4
j_gene: TRBJ1-1
CDR3aa: CASSFAWNTEAFF
CDR3nt: TGTGCCAGCAGCTTCGCTTGGAACACTGAAGCTTTCTTT

abundance: NA
d_gene: NA
v_gene: TRBV7-2
j_gene: TRBJ1-1
CDR3aa: CASNARTGEAFF
CDR3nt: TGTGCCAGCAACGCACGCACGGGAGAAGCTTTCTTT

abundance: few
d_gene: NA
v_gene: TRBV3-2
j_gene: TRBJ2-4
CDR3aa: CASSQARSVEGDKNIQYF
CDR3nt: TGTGCCAGCAGCCAAGCCCGGTCGGTGGAGGGGGACAAAAACATTCAGTACTTC

abundance: few
d_gene: NA
v_gene: TRBV5-4
j_gene: TRBJ1-2
CDR3aa: CASSLMGNYGYTF
CDR3nt: TGTGCCAGCAGCTTGATGGGGAACTATGGCTACACCTTC

abundance: few
d_gene: TRBD1
v_gene: TRBV12-3/TRBV12-4
j_gene: TRBJ2-7
CDR3aa: CASSPTPGQGFYEQYF
CDR3nt: TGTGCCAGCAGCCCTACCCCGGGACAGGGTTTCTACGAGCAGTACTTC

abundance: many
d_gene: NA
v_gene: TRBV20-1
j_gene: TRBJ2-7
CDR3aa: CTEQDTVYEQYF
CDR3nt: TGCACCGAACAAGATACAGTTTACGAGCAGTACTTC

abundance: few
d_gene: NA
v_gene: TRBV24-1
j_gene: TRBJ2-3
CDR3aa: CATSDPLFPGWTDTQYF
CDR3nt: TGTGCCACCAGTGACCCCCTGTTTCCAGGATGGACAGATACGCAGTATTTT

abundance: many
d_gene: TRBD1
v_gene: TRBV12-3/TRBV12-4
j_gene: TRBJ2-6
CDR3aa: CASSLYRGSGANVLTF
CDR3nt: TGTGCCAGCAGTTTGTACAGGGGCTCCGGGGCCAACGTCCTGACTTTC

abundance: once
d_gene: TRBD2
v_gene: TRBV7-9
j_gene: TRBJ2-1
CDR3aa: CASSLEFGGAKPSTLHEQFF
CDR3nt: TGTGCCAGCAGCTTAGAATTCGGGGGGGCAAAACCCTCCACACTGCATGAGCAGTTCTTC

abundance: few
d_gene: TRBD2
v_gene: TRBV20-1
j_gene: TRBJ2-3
CDR3aa: CSARDYRGSGGASTQYF
CDR3nt: TGCAGTGCTAGAGATTATCGGGGTAGCGGGGGGGCAAGTACGCAGTATTTT

abundance: few
d_gene: TRBD1
v_gene: TRBV6-6
j_gene: TRBJ1-3
CDR3aa: CASGKLDRAGNTIYF
CDR3nt: TGTGCCAGCGGAAAACTCGACAGGGCTGGAAACACCATATATTTT

abundance: few
d_gene: NA
v_gene: TRBV6-1
j_gene: TRBJ1-5
CDR3aa: CASSGPGRGAGQPQHF
CDR3nt: TGTGCCAGCAGTGGTCCGGGACGGGGGGCCGGGCAGCCCCAGCATTTT

abundance: few
d_gene: NA
v_gene: TRBV9
j_gene: TRBJ1-6
CDR3aa: CASSVGVGENSPLHF
CDR3nt: TGTGCCAGCAGCGTAGGGGTCGGGGAGAATTCACCCCTCCACTTT

abundance: many
d_gene: TRBD2
v_gene: TRBV7-2
j_gene: TRBJ2-5
CDR3aa: CASSPGLQIYLKETQYF
CDR3nt: TGTGCCAGCAGCCCGGGACTACAAATATATTTAAAAGAGACCCAGTACTTC

abundance: NA
d_gene: NA
v_gene: TRBV7-9
j_gene: TRBJ2-7
CDR3aa: CASSPRTDITYEQYF
CDR3nt: TGTGCCAGCAGCCCTCGGACGGATATTACCTACGAGCAGTACTTC

abundance: few
d_gene: NA
v_gene: TRBV6-1
j_gene: TRBJ1-2
CDR3aa: CASSPIRSRGYTF
CDR3nt: TGTGCCAGCAGCCCAATAAGGTCACGGGGCTACACCTTC

abundance: many
d_gene: NA
v_gene: TRBV19
j_gene: TRBJ2-2
CDR3aa: CASRWGGNTGELFF
CDR3nt: TGTGCCAGTCGTTGGGGCGGCAACACCGGGGAGCTGTTTTTT

abundance: few
d_gene: NA
v_gene: TRBV27
j_gene: TRBJ2-2
CDR3aa: CASKRSNTGELFF
CDR3nt: TGTGCCAGCAAGCGGTCCAACACCGGGGAGCTGTTTTTT

abundance: NA
d_gene: NA
v_gene: TRBV5-4
j_gene: TRBJ2-7
CDR3aa: CASSSGHTYEQYF
CDR3nt: TGTGCCAGCAGCTCGGGACACACCTACGAGCAGTACTTC

abundance: NA
d_gene: NA
v_gene: TRBV30
j_gene: TRBJ1-1
CDR3aa: CAWGSSGGGGTEAFF
CDR3nt: TGTGCCTGGGGGAGTAGCGGGGGAGGAGGAACTGAAGCTTTCTTT

abundance: few
d_gene: NA
v_gene: TRBV28
j_gene: TRBJ1-2
CDR3aa: CASSFGLGGDYGYTF
CDR3nt: TGTGCCAGCAGTTTTGGGCTGGGGGGGGACTATGGCTACACCTTC

abundance: NA
d_gene: NA
v_gene: TRBV6-5
j_gene: TRBJ2-7
CDR3aa: CASSPDEAFSYEQYF
CDR3nt: TGTGCCAGCAGCCCGGACGAGGCCTTTTCCTACGAGCAGTACTTC

abundance: many
d_gene: NA
v_gene: TRBV2
j_gene: TRBJ1-4
CDR3aa: CASSEFEKLFF
CDR3nt: TGTGCCAGCAGTGAATTTGAAAAACTGTTTTTT

abundance: NA
d_gene: NA
v_gene: TRBV7-8
j_gene: TRBJ1-2
CDR3aa: CASSLWGDGDYGYTF
CDR3nt: TGTGCCAGCAGCTTATGGGGGGACGGGGACTATGGCTACACCTTC

abundance: few
d_gene: NA
v_gene: TRBV12-3/TRBV12-4
j_gene: TRBJ1-6
CDR3aa: CASSLMPLRPLHF
CDR3nt: TGTGCCAGCAGTTTGATGCCCCTCAGACCCCTCCACTTT

abundance: few
d_gene: NA
v_gene: TRBV9
j_gene: TRBJ1-6
CDR3aa: CASSVAQGPYNSPLHF
CDR3nt: TGTGCCAGCAGCGTAGCTCAGGGACCCTATAATTCACCCCTCCACTTT

abundance: few
d_gene: TRBD2
v_gene: TRBV20-1
j_gene: TRBJ2-2
CDR3aa: CSARGLAGASPANTGELFF
CDR3nt: TGCAGTGCCAGAGGACTAGCGGGGGCCTCTCCTGCGAACACCGGGGAGCTGTTTTTT

abundance: few
d_gene: NA
v_gene: TRBV2
j_gene: TRBJ2-7
CDR3aa: CASSETYEQYF
CDR3nt: TGTGCCAGCAGTGAAACTTACGAGCAGTACTTC

abundance: many
d_gene: TRBD2
v_gene: TRBV12-3/TRBV12-4
j_gene: TRBJ2-7
CDR3aa: CASRAAGLAYEQYF
CDR3nt: TGTGCCAGCAGGGCCGCGGGACTAGCTTACGAGCAGTACTTC

abundance: many
d_gene: TRBD2
v_gene: TRBV20-1
j_gene: TRBJ2-3
CDR3aa: CSARGWASGSTDTQYF
CDR3nt: TGCAGTGCTAGAGGATGGGCTAGCGGCTCCACAGATACGCAGTATTTT

abundance: many
d_gene: NA
v_gene: TRBV14
j_gene: TRBJ1-2
CDR3aa: CASSQVMRYGYTF
CDR3nt: TGTGCCAGCAGCCAAGTTATGCGGTATGGCTACACCTTC

abundance: many
d_gene: NA
v_gene: TRBV6-5
j_gene: TRBJ1-4
CDR3aa: CASSLGANEKLFF
CDR3nt: TGTGCCAGCAGTTTAGGGGCGAATGAAAAACTGTTTTTT

abundance: NA
d_gene: NA
v_gene: TRBV29-1
j_gene: TRBJ2-2
CDR3aa: CSVGPDNTGELFF
CDR3nt: TGCAGCGTTGGGCCGGACAACACCGGGGAGCTGTTTTTT

abundance: NA
d_gene: NA
v_gene: TRBV5-6
j_gene: TRBJ1-1
CDR3aa: CASSRGRMNTEAFF
CDR3nt: TGTGCCAGCAGCAGGGGACGGATGAACACTGAAGCTTTCTTT

abundance: NA
d_gene: NA
v_gene: TRBV5-8
j_gene: TRBJ1-5
CDR3aa: CASSLEGIRGQPQHF
CDR3nt: TGTGCCAGCAGCTTGGAAGGGATACGCGGTCAGCCCCAGCATTTT

abundance: few
d_gene: NA
v_gene: TRBV29-1
j_gene: TRBJ2-7
CDR3aa: CSVDALPRPSSYEQYF
CDR3nt: TGCAGCGTTGATGCCCTACCTCGGCCGAGCTCCTACGAGCAGTACTTC

abundance: few
d_gene: NA
v_gene: TRBV11-2
j_gene: TRBJ2-1
CDR3aa: CASSLDPGLTYNEQFF
CDR3nt: TGTGCCAGCAGCTTAGATCCGGGCCTGACCTACAATGAGCAGTTCTTC

abundance: NA
d_gene: TRBD1
v_gene: TRBV5-6
j_gene: TRBJ1-4
CDR3aa: CASSPIQGANEKLFF
CDR3nt: TGTGCCAGCAGCCCGATCCAGGGGGCTAATGAAAAACTGTTTTTT